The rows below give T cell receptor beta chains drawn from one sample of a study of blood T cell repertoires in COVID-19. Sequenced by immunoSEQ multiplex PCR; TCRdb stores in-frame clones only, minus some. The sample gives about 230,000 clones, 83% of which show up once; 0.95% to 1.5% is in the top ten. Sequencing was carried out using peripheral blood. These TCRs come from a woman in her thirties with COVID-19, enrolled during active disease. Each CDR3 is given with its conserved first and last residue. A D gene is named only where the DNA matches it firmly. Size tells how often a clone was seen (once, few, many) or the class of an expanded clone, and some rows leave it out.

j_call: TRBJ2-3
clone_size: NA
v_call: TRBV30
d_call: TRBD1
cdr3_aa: CAWSALRRDRGLADTQYF
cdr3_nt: TGTGCCTGGAGTGCCCTCCGGAGGGACAGGGGGCTGGCAGATACGCAGTATTTT

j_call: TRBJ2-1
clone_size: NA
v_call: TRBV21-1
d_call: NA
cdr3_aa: CASSKRGASGIYNEQFF
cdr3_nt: TGTGCCAGCAGCAAAAGGGGGGCTAGCGGGATTTACAATGAGCAGTTCTTC

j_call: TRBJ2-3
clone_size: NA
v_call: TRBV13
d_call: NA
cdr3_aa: CASSPSNTDTQYF
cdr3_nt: TGTGCCAGCAGCCCATCAAACACAGATACGCAGTATTTT

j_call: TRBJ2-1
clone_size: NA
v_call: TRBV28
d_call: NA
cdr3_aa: CASSEVDSLHNEQFF
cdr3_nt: TGTGCCAGCAGCGAGGTGGACAGCTTACACAATGAGCAGTTCTTC

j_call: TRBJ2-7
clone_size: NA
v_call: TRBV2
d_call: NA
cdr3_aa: CASSETGSSYEQYF
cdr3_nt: TGTGCCAGCAGTGAAACAGGGAGCTCCTACGAGCAGTACTTC

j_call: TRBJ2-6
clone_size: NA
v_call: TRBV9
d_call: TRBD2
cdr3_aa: CASSVEPAGSSGANVLTF
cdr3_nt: TGTGCCAGCAGCGTAGAGCCAGCGGGGAGCTCTGGGGCCAACGTCCTGACTTTC

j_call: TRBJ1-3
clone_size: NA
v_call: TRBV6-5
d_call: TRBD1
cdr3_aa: CATTGGPSSGNTIYF
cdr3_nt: TGTGCCACCACAGGGGGACCCAGCTCTGGAAACACCATATATTTT

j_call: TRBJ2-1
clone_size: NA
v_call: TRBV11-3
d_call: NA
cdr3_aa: CASSVASSSVTYNEQFF
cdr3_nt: TGTGCCAGCAGTGTCGCTTCGAGTAGCGTAACTTACAATGAGCAGTTCTTC

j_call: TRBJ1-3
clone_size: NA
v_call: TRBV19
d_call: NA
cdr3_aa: CASTSTDFSGNTIYF
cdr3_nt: TGTGCCAGTACATCGACAGATTTTTCTGGAAACACCATATATTTT

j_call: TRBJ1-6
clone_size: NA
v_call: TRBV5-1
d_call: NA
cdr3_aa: CASSLDGGRDNSPLHF
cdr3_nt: TGCGCCAGCAGCTTGGACGGCGGGCGAGATAATTCACCCCTCCACTTT

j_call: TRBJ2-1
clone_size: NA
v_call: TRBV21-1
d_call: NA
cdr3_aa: CASSNSWTSGGAEGNEQFF
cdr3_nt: TGTGCCAGCAGCAACTCTTGGACTAGCGGGGGGGCGGAAGGGAATGAGCAGTTCTTC

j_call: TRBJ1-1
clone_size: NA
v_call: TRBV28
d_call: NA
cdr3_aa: CASSPGQGTEAFF
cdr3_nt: TGTGCCAGCAGTCCCGGTCAGGGGACTGAAGCTTTCTTT

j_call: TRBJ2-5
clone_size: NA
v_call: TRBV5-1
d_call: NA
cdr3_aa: CASSLSGPQETQYF
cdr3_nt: TGCGCCAGCAGCTTGAGCGGCCCCCAAGAGACCCAGTACTTC

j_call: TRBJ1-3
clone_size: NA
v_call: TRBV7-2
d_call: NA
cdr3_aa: CASSLAWGPGNTIYF
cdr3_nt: TGTGCCAGCAGCTTAGCATGGGGGCCTGGAAACACCATATATTTT

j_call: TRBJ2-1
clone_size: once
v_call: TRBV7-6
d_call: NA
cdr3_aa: CASIPDICHEQFF
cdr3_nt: TGTGCCAGCATCCCGGACATCTGCCATGAGCAGTTCTTC

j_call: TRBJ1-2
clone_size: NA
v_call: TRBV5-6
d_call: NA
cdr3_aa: CASSLGGLANYGYTF
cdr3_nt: TGTGCCAGCAGCTTGGGGGGACTTGCTAACTATGGCTACACCTTC

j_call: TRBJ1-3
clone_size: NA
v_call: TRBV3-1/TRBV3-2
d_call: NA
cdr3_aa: CASSPARGNTIYF
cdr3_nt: TGTGCCAGCAGCCCGGCCCGCGGGAACACCATATATTTT

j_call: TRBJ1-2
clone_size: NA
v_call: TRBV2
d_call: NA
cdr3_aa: CARTEGGYGYTF
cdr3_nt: TGTGCCAGGACGGAGGGCGGCTATGGCTACACCTTC

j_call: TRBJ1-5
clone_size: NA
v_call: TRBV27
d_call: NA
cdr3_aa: CASSLAAGESPQPQHF
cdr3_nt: TGTGCCAGCAGTTTAGCCGCAGGGGAAAGTCCTCAGCCCCAGCATTTT

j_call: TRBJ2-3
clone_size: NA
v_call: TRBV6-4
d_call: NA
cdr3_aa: CASSGGLSPSTDTQYF
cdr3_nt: TGTGCCAGCAGTGGCGGACTTTCCCCCAGCACAGATACGCAGTATTTT

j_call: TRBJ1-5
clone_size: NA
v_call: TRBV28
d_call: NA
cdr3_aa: CASSWGRGDYRNQPQHF
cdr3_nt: TGTGCCAGCAGTTGGGGGCGAGGGGACTATCGCAATCAGCCCCAGCATTTT

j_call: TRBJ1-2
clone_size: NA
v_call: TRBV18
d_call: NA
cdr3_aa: CASSPLDSDGYTF
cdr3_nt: TGTGCCAGCTCACCCCTTGACAGCGATGGCTACACCTTC

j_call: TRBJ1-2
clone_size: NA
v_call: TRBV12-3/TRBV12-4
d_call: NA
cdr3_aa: CASRFRAGGYTF
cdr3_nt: TGTGCCAGCAGATTTCGCGCGGGCGGCTACACCTTC

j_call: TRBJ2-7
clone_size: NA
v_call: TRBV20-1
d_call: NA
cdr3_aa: CSASALDRQYEQYF
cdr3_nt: TGCAGTGCTAGTGCCCTGGACAGACAGTACGAGCAGTACTTC